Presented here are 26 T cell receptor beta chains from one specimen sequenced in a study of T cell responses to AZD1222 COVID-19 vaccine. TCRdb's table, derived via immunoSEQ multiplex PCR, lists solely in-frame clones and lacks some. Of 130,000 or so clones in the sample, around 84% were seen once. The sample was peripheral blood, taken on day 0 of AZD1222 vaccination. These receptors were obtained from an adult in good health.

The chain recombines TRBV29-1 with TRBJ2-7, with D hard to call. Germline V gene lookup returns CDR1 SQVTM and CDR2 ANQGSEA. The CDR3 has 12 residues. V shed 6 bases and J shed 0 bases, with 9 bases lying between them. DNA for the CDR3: TGCAGCGTACGGCTGTTCTCCTACGAGCAGTACTTC. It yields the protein CSVRLFSYEQYF.

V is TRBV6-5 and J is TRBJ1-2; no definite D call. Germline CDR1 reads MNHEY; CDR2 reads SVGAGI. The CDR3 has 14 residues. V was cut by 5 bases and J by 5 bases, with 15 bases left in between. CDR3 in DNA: TGTGCCAGCAGTCCCCGCCCAAATGGGTATGGCTACACCTTC. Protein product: CASSPRPNGYGYTF.

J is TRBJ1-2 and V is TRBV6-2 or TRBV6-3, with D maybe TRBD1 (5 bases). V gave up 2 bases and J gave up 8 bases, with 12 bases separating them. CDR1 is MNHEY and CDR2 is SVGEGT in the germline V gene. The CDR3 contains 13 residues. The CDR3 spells CASSYEQAGGYTF. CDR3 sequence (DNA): TGTGCCAGCAGTTACGAACAGGCTGGCGGCTACACCTTC.

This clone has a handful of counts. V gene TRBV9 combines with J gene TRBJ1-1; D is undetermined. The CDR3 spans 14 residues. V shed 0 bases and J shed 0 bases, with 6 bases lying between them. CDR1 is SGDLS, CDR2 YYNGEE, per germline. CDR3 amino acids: CASSVGGMNTEAFF. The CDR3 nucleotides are TGTGCCAGCAGCGTAGGCGGGATGAACACTGAAGCTTTCTTT.

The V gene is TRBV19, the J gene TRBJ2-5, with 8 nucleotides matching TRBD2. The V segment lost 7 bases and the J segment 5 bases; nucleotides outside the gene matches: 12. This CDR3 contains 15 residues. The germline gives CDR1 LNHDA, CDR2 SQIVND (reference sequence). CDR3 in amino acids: CASNWRGGRRETQYF. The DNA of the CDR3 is TGTGCCAGTAATTGGCGCGGGGGGCGGCGGGAGACCCAGTACTTC.

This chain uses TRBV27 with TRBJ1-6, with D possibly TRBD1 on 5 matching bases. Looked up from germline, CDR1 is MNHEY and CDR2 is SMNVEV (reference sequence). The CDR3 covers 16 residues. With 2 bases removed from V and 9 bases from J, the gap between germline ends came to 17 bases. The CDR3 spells CASSLTGRFIFSPLHF. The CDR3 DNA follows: TGTGCCAGCAGTTTAACGGGGCGGTTTATATTTTCACCCCTCCACTTT.

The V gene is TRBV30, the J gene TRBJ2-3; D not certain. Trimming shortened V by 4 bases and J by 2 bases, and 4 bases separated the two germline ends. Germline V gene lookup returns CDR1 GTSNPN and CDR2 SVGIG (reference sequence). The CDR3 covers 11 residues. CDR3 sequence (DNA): TGTGCCTGGACGAACACAGATACGCAGTATTTT. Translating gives CAWTNTDTQYF.

Here the CDR3 DNA reads TGTGCCAGCAGCCAATACGGCGGCACTGAAGCTTTCTTT. Its translation: CASSQYGGTEAFF. This chain joins TRBV3-1 (or the pseudogene TRBV3-2) and TRBJ1-1; D is unclear. The CDR3 has 13 amino acids. Germline V gene sequence: CDR1 LGHDT, CDR2 YNNKEL (reference sequence). Trimming pared 2 bases from V and 4 bases from J, leaving 8 bases between.

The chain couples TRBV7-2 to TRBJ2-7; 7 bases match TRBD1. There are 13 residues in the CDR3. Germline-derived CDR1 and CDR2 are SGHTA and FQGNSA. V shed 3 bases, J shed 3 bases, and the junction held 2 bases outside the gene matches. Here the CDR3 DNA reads TGTGCCAGCAGCTTTCAGGGGGACTACGAGCAGTACTTC. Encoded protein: CASSFQGDYEQYF.

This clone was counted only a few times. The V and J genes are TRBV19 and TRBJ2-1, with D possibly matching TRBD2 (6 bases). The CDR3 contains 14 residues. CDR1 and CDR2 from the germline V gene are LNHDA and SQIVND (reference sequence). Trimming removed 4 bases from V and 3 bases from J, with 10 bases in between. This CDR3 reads CASSRGELYNEQFF. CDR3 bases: TGTGCCAGTAGTAGGGGGGAACTCTACAATGAGCAGTTCTTC. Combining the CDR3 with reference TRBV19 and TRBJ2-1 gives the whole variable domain DGGITQSPKYLFRKEGQNVTLSCEQNLNHDAMYWYRQDPGQGLRLIYYSQIVNDFQKGDIAEGYSVSREKKESFPLTVTSAQKNPTAFYLCASSRGELYNEQFFGPGTRLTVL.

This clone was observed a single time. CDR3 nucleotide sequence: TGTGCCAGCAGTTCCGATAGCGGGGGGGCCTTGCACGAGCAGTACTTC. Its protein is CASSSDSGGALHEQYF. V is TRBV27 and J is TRBJ2-7; 11 positions agree with TRBD2. Trimming took 4 bases from V and 5 from J; bases not matched to a gene: 10. This CDR3 has 16 residues. The V gene's germline CDR1 is MNHEY and CDR2 SMNVEV (reference sequence).

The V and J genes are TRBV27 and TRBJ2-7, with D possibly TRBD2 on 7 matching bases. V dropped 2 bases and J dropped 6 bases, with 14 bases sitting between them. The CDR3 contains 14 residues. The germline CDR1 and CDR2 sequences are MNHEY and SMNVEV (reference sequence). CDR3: CASSLGGALSEQYF. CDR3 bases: TGTGCCAGCAGTTTAGGGGGGGCGCTCTCCGAGCAGTACTTC.

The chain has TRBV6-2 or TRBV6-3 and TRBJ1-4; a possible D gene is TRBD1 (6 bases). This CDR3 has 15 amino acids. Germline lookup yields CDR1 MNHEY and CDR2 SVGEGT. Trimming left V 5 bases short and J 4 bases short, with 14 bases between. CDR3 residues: CASSTARGGNEKLFF. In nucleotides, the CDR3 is TGTGCCAGCAGTACGGCGAGAGGGGGTAATGAAAAACTGTTTTTT.

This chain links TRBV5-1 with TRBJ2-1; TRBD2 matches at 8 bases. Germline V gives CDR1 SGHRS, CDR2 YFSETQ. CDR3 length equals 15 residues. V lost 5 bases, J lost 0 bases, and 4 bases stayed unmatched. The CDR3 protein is CASRPTSGSYNEQFF. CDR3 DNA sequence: TGCGCCAGCAGGCCTACTAGCGGCTCCTACAATGAGCAGTTCTTC.

As DNA, the CDR3 is TGTGCCAGCAGTTTAGCTCTCAATCAGCCCCAGCATTTT. Translation: CASSLALNQPQHF. The chain employs TRBV12-3 or TRBV12-4 and TRBJ1-5, with no clear D. The CDR3 length is 13 residues. Trimming pared 0 bases from V and 3 bases from J, leaving 3 bases between.

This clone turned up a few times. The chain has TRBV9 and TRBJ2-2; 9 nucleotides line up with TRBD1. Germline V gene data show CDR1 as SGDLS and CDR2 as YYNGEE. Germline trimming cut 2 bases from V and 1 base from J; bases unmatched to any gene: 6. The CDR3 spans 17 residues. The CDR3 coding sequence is TGTGCCAGCAGCGTGTCGAGACAGGGGGAGAACACCGGGGAGCTGTTTTTT. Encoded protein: CASSVSRQGENTGELFF.

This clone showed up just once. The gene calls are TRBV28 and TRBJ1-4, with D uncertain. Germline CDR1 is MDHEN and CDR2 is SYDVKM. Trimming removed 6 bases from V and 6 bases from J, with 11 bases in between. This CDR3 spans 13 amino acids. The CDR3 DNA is TGTGCCAGCAGGCGGCACTTGGATGAAAAACTGTTTTTT. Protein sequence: CASRRHLDEKLFF.

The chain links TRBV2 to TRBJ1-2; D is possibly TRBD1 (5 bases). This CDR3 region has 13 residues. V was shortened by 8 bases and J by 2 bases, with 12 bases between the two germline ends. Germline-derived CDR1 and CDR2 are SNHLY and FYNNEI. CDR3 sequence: CASQGELNYGYTF. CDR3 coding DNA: TGTGCCAGCCAGGGAGAGCTCAACTATGGCTACACCTTC.

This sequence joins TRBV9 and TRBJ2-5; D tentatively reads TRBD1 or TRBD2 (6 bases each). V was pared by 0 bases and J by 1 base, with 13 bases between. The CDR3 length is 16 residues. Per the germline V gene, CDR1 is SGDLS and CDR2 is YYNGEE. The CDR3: CASSVGPGGFQETQYF. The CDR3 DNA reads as TGTGCCAGCAGCGTAGGGCCCGGGGGCTTCCAAGAGACCCAGTACTTC.

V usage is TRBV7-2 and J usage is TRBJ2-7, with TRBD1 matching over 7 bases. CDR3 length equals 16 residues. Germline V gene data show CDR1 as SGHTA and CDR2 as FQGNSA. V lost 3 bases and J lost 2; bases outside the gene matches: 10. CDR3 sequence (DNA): TGTGCCAGCAGCTTCGGCAGCACCGGGACAGCCTACGAGCAGTACTTC. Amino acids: CASSFGSTGTAYEQYF.

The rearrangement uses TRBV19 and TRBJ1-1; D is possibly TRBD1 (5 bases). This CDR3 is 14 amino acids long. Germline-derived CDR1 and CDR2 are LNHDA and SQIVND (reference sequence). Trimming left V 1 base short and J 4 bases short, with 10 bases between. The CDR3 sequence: CASSIGVRATEAFF. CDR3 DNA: TGTGCCAGTAGTATAGGGGTCAGGGCCACTGAAGCTTTCTTT.

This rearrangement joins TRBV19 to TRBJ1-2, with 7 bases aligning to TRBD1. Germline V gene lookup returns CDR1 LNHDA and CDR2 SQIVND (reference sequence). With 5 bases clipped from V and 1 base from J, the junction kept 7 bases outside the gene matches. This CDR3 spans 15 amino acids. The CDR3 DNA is TGTGCCAGTAGTCCCGGACAGGACTTTAACTATGGCTACACCTTC. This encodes CASSPGQDFNYGYTF.

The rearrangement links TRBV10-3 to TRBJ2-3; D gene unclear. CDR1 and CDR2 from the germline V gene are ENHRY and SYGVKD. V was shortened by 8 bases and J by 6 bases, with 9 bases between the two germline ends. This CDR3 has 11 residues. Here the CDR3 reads CAIGLGDTQYF. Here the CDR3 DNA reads TGTGCCATCGGGTTGGGTGATACGCAGTATTTT.

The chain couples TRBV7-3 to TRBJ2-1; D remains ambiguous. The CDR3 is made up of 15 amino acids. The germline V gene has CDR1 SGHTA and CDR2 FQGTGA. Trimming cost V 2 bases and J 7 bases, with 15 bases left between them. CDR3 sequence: CASSLGAPLGNEQFF. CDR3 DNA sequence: TGTGCCAGCAGCTTAGGTGCTCCCCTGGGGAATGAGCAGTTCTTC.

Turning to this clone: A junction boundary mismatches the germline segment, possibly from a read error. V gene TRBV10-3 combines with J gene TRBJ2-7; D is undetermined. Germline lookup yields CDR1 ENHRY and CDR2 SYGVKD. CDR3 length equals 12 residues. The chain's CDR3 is CAIAGTSYEQYF. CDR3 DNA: TGCGCCATAGCCGGAACATCCTACGAGCAGTACTTC.

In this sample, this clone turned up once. The CDR3 region is CASSFLANTEAFF. DNA of the CDR3: TGTGCCAGCAGCTTTCTCGCAAACACTGAAGCTTTCTTT. The chain combines TRBV5-4 with TRBJ1-1; no clear D gene. V lost 2 bases, J lost 2 bases, and 7 bases lay in between. Germline lookup yields CDR1 SGHNT and CDR2 YYREEE (reference sequence). The CDR3 consists of 13 residues.